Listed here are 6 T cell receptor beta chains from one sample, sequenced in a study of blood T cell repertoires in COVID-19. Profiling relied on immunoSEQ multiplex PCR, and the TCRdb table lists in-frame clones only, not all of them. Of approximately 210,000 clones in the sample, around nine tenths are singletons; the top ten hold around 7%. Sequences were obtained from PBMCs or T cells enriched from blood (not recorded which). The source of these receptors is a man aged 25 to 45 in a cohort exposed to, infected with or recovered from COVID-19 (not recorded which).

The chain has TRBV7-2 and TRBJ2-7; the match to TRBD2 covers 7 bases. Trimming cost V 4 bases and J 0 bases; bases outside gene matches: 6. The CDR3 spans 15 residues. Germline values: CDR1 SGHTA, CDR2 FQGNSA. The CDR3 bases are TGTGCCAGCAGCTCCACTAGCGATCCCTCCTACGAGCAGTACTTC. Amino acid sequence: CASSSTSDPSYEQYF.

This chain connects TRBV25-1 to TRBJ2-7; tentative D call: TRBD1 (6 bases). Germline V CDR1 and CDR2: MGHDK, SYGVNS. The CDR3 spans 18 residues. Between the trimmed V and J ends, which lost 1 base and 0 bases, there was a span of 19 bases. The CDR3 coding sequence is TGTGCCAGCAGTGAATTAACCCCCGGACAGACGAGCTCCTACGAGCAGTACTTC. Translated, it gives CASSELTPGQTSSYEQYF.

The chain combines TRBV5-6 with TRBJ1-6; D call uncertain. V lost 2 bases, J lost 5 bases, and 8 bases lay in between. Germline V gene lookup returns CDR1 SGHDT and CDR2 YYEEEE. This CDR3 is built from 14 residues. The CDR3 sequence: CASSLSGDNSPLHF. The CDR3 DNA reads TGTGCCAGCAGCTTAAGTGGAGATAATTCACCCCTCCACTTT.

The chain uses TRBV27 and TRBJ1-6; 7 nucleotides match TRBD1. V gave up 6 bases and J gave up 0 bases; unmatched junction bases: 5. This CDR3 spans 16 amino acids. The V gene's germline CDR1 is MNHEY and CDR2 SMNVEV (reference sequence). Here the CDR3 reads CASSRDSSSYNSPLHF. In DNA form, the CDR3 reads TGTGCCAGCAGCCGGGACAGCAGCTCCTATAATTCACCCCTCCACTTT.

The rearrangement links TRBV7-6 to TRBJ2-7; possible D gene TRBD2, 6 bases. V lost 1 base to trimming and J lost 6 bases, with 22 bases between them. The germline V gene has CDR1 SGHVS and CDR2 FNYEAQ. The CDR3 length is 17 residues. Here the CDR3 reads CASSLEHPGTAPTEQYF. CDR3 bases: TGTGCCAGCAGCTTAGAACATCCCGGGACTGCCCCTACCGAGCAGTACTTC.

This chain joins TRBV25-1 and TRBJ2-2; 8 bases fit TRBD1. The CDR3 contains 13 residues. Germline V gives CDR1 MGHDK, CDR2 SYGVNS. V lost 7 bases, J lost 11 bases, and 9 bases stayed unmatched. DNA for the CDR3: TGTGCCAGCACCATTAAAGACAGGGGAGAGCTGTTTTTT. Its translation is CASTIKDRGELFF.